One and the same sample provided the 10 T cell receptor beta chains below, sequenced in a study of T-cell memory formation after mild COVID-19. TCRdb re-analysed the 5' RACE reads in MiXCR, keeping a single row per CDR3 protein. Of 44,000 or so distinct CDR3 sequences detected, roughly 9.8% appear once; the ten largest clones hold 12%. Source material: PBMCs or a T cell subset sorted from them (not recorded which). These receptors were collected from an adult woman who had mild COVID-19 (a few samples of this study predate the infection). Cell type and time point are not known.

This clonotype was counted only a few times. This chain joins TRBV12-3 or TRBV12-4 and TRBJ2-6; D tentatively reads TRBD1 or TRBD2 (6 bases each). Between the trimmed V and J ends, which lost 3 bases and 2 bases, there was a span of 8 bases. CDR3 length equals 15 residues. Here the CDR3 DNA reads TGTGCCAGCAGTTTCGGGGGCGCTGGGGCCAACGTCCTGACTTTC. Its translation is CASSFGGAGANVLTF.

At least ten counts were recorded for this clonotype. J is TRBJ2-3 and V is TRBV7-2; 15 bases match TRBD2. Germline assignment: CDR1 SGHTA and CDR2 FQGNSA. The CDR3 runs to 17 residues. The J segment lost 3 bases and the V segment lost 5 bases, leaving 6 bases of the junction unmatched. For the CDR3, the DNA is TGTGCCAGCAGCCCCCGGACTAGCGGGGGGGCGACAGATACGCAGTATTTT. This sequence encodes CASSPRTSGGATDTQYF. The entire variable domain, with the rest obtained from reference TRBV7-2 and TRBJ2-3, is as follows: GAGVSQSPSNKVTEKGKDVELRCDPISGHTALYWYRQSLGQGLEFLIYFQGNSAPDKSGLPSDRFSAERTGGSVSTLTIQRTQQEDSAVYLCASSPRTSGGATDTQYFGPGTRLTVL.

This clonotype is classed as medium-sized. The chain joins TRBV27 to TRBJ2-4; possibly TRBD2 for D (6 bases). The germline V gene has CDR1 MNHEY and CDR2 SMNVEV (reference sequence). The CDR3 covers 15 residues. V was shortened by 5 bases and J by 0 bases, with 11 bases between the two germline ends. CDR3 amino acids: CASSRKGLAKNIQYF. The DNA of the CDR3 is TGTGCCAGCAGTCGAAAGGGACTAGCCAAAAACATTCAGTACTTC.

This clonotype was found a few times. This rearrangement joins TRBV12-3 or TRBV12-4 to TRBJ1-2; the D gene is possibly TRBD1 (6 bases). The V end lost 5 bases, the J end lost 4 bases, and 17 bases lay between the germline ends. The CDR3 has 15 amino acids. The CDR3 loop is CASSPTGGLSYGYTF. CDR3 in DNA: TGTGCCAGCAGTCCCACGGGGGGCCTCAGCTATGGCTACACCTTC.

The CDR3 DNA is TGTGCCAGCACCCCGCAGGGACGGCCGAGGGAGCAGTACTTC. Translated: CASTPQGRPREQYF. V gene TRBV12-3 or TRBV12-4 combines with J gene TRBJ2-7; the D call may be TRBD1 or TRBD2 (5 bases each). This CDR3 is 14 amino acids long. The V and J ends lost 7 bases and 7 bases respectively, with 20 bases between them.

This clonotype was picked up a small number of times. The chain carries TRBV12-3 or TRBV12-4 and TRBJ1-1; the D gene is possibly TRBD1 (6 bases). This CDR3 has 14 amino acids. V was cut by 3 bases and J by 0 bases, with 8 bases left in between. CDR3 region: CASSFRGVNTEAFF. The CDR3 DNA sequence: TGTGCCAGCAGTTTCAGGGGCGTGAACACTGAAGCTTTCTTT.

Many counts were recorded for this clonotype. The CDR3 loop is CASSTGTSDTDTQYF. For the CDR3, the DNA is TGTGCCAGCAGTACAGGGACTAGCGACACAGATACGCAGTATTTT. J is TRBJ2-3 and V is TRBV6-6, with TRBD2 matching 10 bases. The V gene end was trimmed by 5 bases and the J gene end by 2 bases; junction bases not matched to a gene: 4. Germline CDR1 MNHNY, CDR2 SVGAGI (reference sequence). CDR3 length: 15 residues.

The chain recombines TRBV19 with TRBJ1-5; D is unresolved. Trimming cost V 3 bases and J 5 bases, with 8 bases left between them. The CDR3 is made up of 13 amino acids. Germline V gene sequence: CDR1 LNHDA, CDR2 SQIVND (reference sequence). CDR3: CASSIRLDQPQHF. For the CDR3, the DNA is TGTGCCAGTAGTATCCGGCTAGATCAGCCCCAGCATTTT.

V and J are TRBV12-3 or TRBV12-4 and TRBJ2-5, with D perhaps matching TRBD2 (6 bases). The V end was cut by 3 bases, the J end by 5 bases, with 10 bases between. This CDR3 comprises 13 residues. The CDR3 is CASSFAGKETQYF. CDR3 DNA: TGTGCCAGCAGTTTTGCGGGGAAGGAGACCCAGTACTTC.

This clonotype was counted many times. The rearrangement uses TRBV7-9 and TRBJ2-6; TRBD2 is a possible D gene (5 bases). Germline V gene lookup returns CDR1 SEHNR and CDR2 FQNEAQ (reference sequence). The CDR3 is made up of 16 amino acids. V was shortened by 6 bases and J by 0 bases, with 12 bases between the two germline ends. The CDR3 region is CASRSGGGSGANVLTF. CDR3 nucleotide sequence: TGTGCCAGCAGATCAGGAGGCGGCTCTGGGGCCAACGTCCTGACTTTC.